Shown below are 23 T cell receptor beta chains from a single sample sequenced in a study of identical twins. TCRdb fed the 5' RACE reads into MiXCR, producing one record per CDR3 protein. The sample consists of approximately 500,000 distinct CDR3 sequences, roughly a quarter of them appearing once. These data are also associated with another study on T cells expressing NK-cell markers.

What was sequenced was CD4+ T cells sorted from blood. The receptors were sampled from a woman aged 18-29 years in good health.

This clonotype has more than one count but fewer than ten. The chain's CDR3 is CASSYRTSGGTKEQFF. The CDR3 region has the DNA TGTGCCAGCAGCTACCGGACTAGCGGGGGCACAAAGGAGCAGTTCTTC. The rearrangement uses TRBV6-5 and TRBJ2-1, with 13 bases matching TRBD2. Germline values: CDR1 MNHEY, CDR2 SVGAGI. Trimming removed 6 bases from V and 10 bases from J; junction bases left unmatched: 12. This CDR3 spans 16 amino acids.

The chain recombines TRBV6-5 with TRBJ2-7; D remains unclear. The V end lost 8 bases, the J end lost 0 bases, and 8 bases lay between the germline ends. The CDR3 extends over 12 amino acids. The V gene's germline CDR1 is MNHEY and CDR2 SVGAGI. The CDR3 DNA sequence: TGTGCCAGCCGTAAGGGCTCCTACGAGCAGTACTTC. This translates into CASRKGSYEQYF.

V gene TRBV5-1 combines with J gene TRBJ1-2, with unresolved D. Germline lookup yields CDR1 SGHRS and CDR2 YFSETQ. This CDR3 is built from 14 residues. The V end was cut by 4 bases, the J end by 5 bases, with 15 bases between. DNA of the CDR3: TGCGCCAGCAGCCTCGGGCAGAGTGTGTATGGCTACACCTTC. It yields the protein CASSLGQSVYGYTF.

This chain links TRBV18 with TRBJ2-7; 7 positions agree with TRBD2. The length of the CDR3 is 12 residues. Trimming at V came to 2 bases and at J to 6 bases, leaving 1 base not matched to a gene. CDR1 is KGHSH, CDR2 LQKENI, per germline. CDR3 residues: CASSPRTSEQYF. The CDR3 DNA follows: TGTGCCAGCTCACCAAGGACTAGCGAGCAGTACTTC.

This clonotype showed up just a few times. The genes are TRBV30 and TRBJ2-7; D not resolved. CDR3 length: 12 residues. Germline V gives CDR1 GTSNPN, CDR2 SVGIG (reference sequence). Deletions cut 0 bases from V and 4 bases from J, with 7 bases between. In nucleotides, the CDR3 is TGTGCCTGGAGTGTACTGGGTTACGAGCAGTACTTC. Protein sequence: CAWSVLGYEQYF.

The chain uses TRBV7-9 and TRBJ2-1, with D maybe TRBD2 (6 bases). CDR1 is SEHNR, CDR2 FQNEAQ, per germline (reference sequence). This CDR3 has 16 residues. The V and J ends lost 5 bases and 8 bases respectively, with 22 bases between them. In nucleotides, the CDR3 is TGTGCCAGCAGCCCCGCCCCCATGGCGAGGGACTATGAGCAGTTCTTC. Protein: CASSPAPMARDYEQFF.

V usage is TRBV9 and J usage is TRBJ2-2, with D unclear. The germline V gene encodes CDR1 SGDLS and CDR2 YYNGEE. The CDR3 totals 16 residues. The V and J ends lost 3 bases and 2 bases respectively, with 14 bases between them. The CDR3 spells CASSGPIWVNTGELFF. The CDR3 DNA reads as TGTGCCAGCAGCGGACCTATTTGGGTAAACACCGGGGAGCTGTTTTTT.

The CDR3, as DNA: TGTGCCACCAGTGATTCGAGGGCCTCGGGCAATGAGCAGTTCTTC. Its translation: CATSDSRASGNEQFF. The rearrangement joins TRBV24-1 to TRBJ2-1, with TRBD2 as a possible D gene (5 bases). V was cut by 2 bases and J by 6 bases, with 13 bases left in between. Germline values: CDR1 KGHDR, CDR2 SFDVKD. This CDR3 has 15 residues.

The chain joins TRBV7-3 to TRBJ1-5; D is perhaps TRBD1 (5 bases). The germline V and J ends were trimmed by 4 bases and 5 bases, with 12 bases remaining between them. Germline loops: CDR1 SGHTA, CDR2 FQGTGA. The CDR3 has 14 amino acids. CDR3 nucleotides: TGTGCCAGCAGCTCTGACAGCGTTTATCAGCCCCAGCATTTT. This gives the protein CASSSDSVYQPQHF.

The chain has TRBV5-1 and TRBJ2-1; 12 bases match TRBD1. Per germline, CDR1 SGHRS and CDR2 YFSETQ. This CDR3 comprises 14 residues. Trimming at V came to 5 bases and at J to 8 bases, leaving 5 bases not matched to a gene. The CDR3 is CASSGTGGSDEQFF. The CDR3 nucleotides read TGCGCCAGCAGTGGGACAGGGGGCTCGGATGAGCAGTTCTTC.

The chain links TRBV29-1 to TRBJ2-1; 7 bases are shared with TRBD1. V shed 6 bases, J shed 8 bases, and the junction held 13 bases outside the gene matches. The CDR3 is 14 residues long. Germline CDR1 reads SQVTM; CDR2 reads ANQGSEA. CDR3 DNA: TGCAGCGTGACTGGTACAGGGGCAATGGATGAGCAGTTCTTC. Protein: CSVTGTGAMDEQFF.

This sequence joins TRBV20-1 and TRBJ1-1; 12 bases map to TRBD1. Germline loops: CDR1 DFQATT, CDR2 SNEGSKA (reference sequence). This CDR3 contains 15 residues. Trimming at V came to 3 bases and at J to 11 bases, leaving 13 bases not matched to a gene. CDR3 sequence reads: CSARGTGGAGLGAFF. Here the CDR3 DNA reads TGCAGTGCTAGGGGGACAGGGGGCGCGGGACTGGGTGCTTTCTTT.

This chain joins TRBV5-1 and TRBJ2-2; D is unclear. The V and J ends lost 0 bases and 6 bases respectively, with 12 bases between them. This CDR3 is built from 15 residues. Germline values: CDR1 SGHRS, CDR2 YFSETQ. The CDR3 is CASSLDPGDPGELFF. In nucleotides, the CDR3 is TGCGCCAGCAGCTTGGACCCAGGTGACCCCGGGGAGCTGTTTTTT.

This clonotype was detected ten times or more. Written as DNA, the CDR3 is TGTGCCAGCAGCGTGACGGGCTGGGGCTACACCTTC. Protein sequence: CASSVTGWGYTF. The gene calls are TRBV5-5 and TRBJ1-2; no clear D gene. Trimming removed 4 bases from V and 8 bases from J, with 12 bases in between. CDR1 and CDR2 (germline): SGHKS, YYEKEE (reference sequence). The CDR3 runs to 12 residues.

V usage is TRBV20-1 and J usage is TRBJ2-1; perhaps TRBD1 as D (5 bases). Trimming shortened V by 6 bases and J by 0 bases, and 12 bases separated the two germline ends. Germline assignment: CDR1 DFQATT and CDR2 SNEGSKA (reference sequence). The CDR3 spans 14 residues. CDR3 sequence reads: CSATPGHSYNEQFF. Written as DNA, the CDR3 is TGCAGTGCGACTCCAGGGCACTCCTACAATGAGCAGTTCTTC.

This clonotype was counted between two and nine times. This CDR3 is CASSALGAAYEQYF. DNA of the CDR3: TGCGCCAGCAGCGCCCTCGGAGCGGCCTACGAGCAGTACTTC. The V and J genes are TRBV5-1 and TRBJ2-7; a possible D gene is TRBD2 (5 bases). V was clipped by 4 bases and J by 2 bases, with 13 bases between them. Per germline, CDR1 SGHRS and CDR2 YFSETQ. There are 14 residues in the CDR3.

This chain joins TRBV7-2 and TRBJ2-7; D unclear. Trimming removed 8 bases at V and 6 bases at J, with 14 bases between. The CDR3 length is 12 residues. The germline gives CDR1 SGHTA, CDR2 FQGNSA. The CDR3 is CASGLGVGEQYF. CDR3 nucleotides: TGTGCCAGCGGCCTCGGAGTTGGCGAGCAGTACTTC.

This clonotype was counted a few times. V gene TRBV20-1 combines with J gene TRBJ2-3; D is undetermined. Trimming stripped 8 bases from V and 6 bases from J, with 15 bases between. The CDR3 covers 12 residues. The germline CDR1 and CDR2 sequences are DFQATT and SNEGSKA (reference sequence). The CDR3 region is CSPSPGVDTQYF. CDR3 in DNA: TGCAGTCCCAGCCCGGGTGTCGATACGCAGTATTTT.

This clonotype has just a few counts. The chain uses TRBV6-2 or TRBV6-3 and TRBJ2-3, with D perhaps matching TRBD2 (5 bases). V was pared by 0 bases and J by 6 bases, with 19 bases between. The CDR3 sequence is 17 residues long. Germline V lookup: CDR1 MNHEY, CDR2 SVGEGT. For the CDR3, the DNA is TGTGCCAGCAGTTACTCGAGCCAAATGGGAGTGGAGGATACGCAGTATTTT. It encodes CASSYSSQMGVEDTQYF.

This clonotype has just one count. This rearrangement joins TRBV7-9 to TRBJ2-6; D unresolved. Germline V CDR1 and CDR2: SEHNR, FQNEAQ (reference sequence). V was clipped by 5 bases and J by 0 bases, with 8 bases between them. The CDR3 totals 15 residues. The CDR3 DNA is TGTGCCAGCAGCCAAGACTCCTCTGGGGCCAACGTCCTGACTTTC. Its protein product is CASSQDSSGANVLTF.

V and J are TRBV20-1 and TRBJ2-7, with D unclear. CDR1 DFQATT and CDR2 SNEGSKA come from the germline V gene (reference sequence). Trimming took off 6 bases at V and 3 bases at J, with 9 bases between the two ends. The CDR3 is 11 residues long. CDR3 bases: TGCAGTGCCTCCGACTTCTACGAGCAGTACTTC. This codes for CSASDFYEQYF.

This clonotype has just a few counts. This sequence joins TRBV19 and TRBJ2-1; 11 nucleotides line up with TRBD2. The CDR3 length is 19 residues. Germline values: CDR1 LNHDA, CDR2 SQIVND (reference sequence). Trimming cost V 5 bases and J 0 bases; bases outside gene matches: 12. CDR3: CASSGWLAGGSSSYNEQFF. The DNA for the CDR3 is TGTGCCAGTAGTGGATGGCTAGCGGGAGGATCTAGCTCCTACAATGAGCAGTTCTTC.

A few counts support this clonotype. The chain joins TRBV12-3 or TRBV12-4 to TRBJ2-3, with D perhaps being TRBD1 or TRBD2 (5 bases each). The V gene lost 6 bases and the J gene lost 4 bases, with 14 bases spanning the gap. The CDR3 contains 14 residues. CDR3 nucleotides: TGTGCCAGCAGGGGGACCTCCGGGTCAGATACGCAGTATTTT. Its translation is CASRGTSGSDTQYF.